This T cell receptor (beta chain) originates from a study of T-cell reconstitution after alpha-beta-depleted transplantation in children. General study results and limits: Alpha-beta T cells about two months after transplant reportedly derived from several hundred expanded graft clones.

Germline V CDR1 and CDR2: SQVTM, ANQGSEA. The length of the CDR3 is 16 residues. It was with unique molecular identifiers that the TCRbeta library was prepared. TCRdb itself ran the PCR reads through MiXCR, one entry per CDR3 protein. The sample lists around 490,000 distinct CDR3 sequences, more than 9.5% occurring once. This clonotype was seen many times. What it recognizes is unknown. The junction differs from germline at one of its ends, possibly a read error. Sequencing was performed on PBMCs, mostly from graft donor cells, taken 180 days after TCRalphabeta/CD19-depleted stem cell transplant. This rearrangement joins TRBV29-1 to TRBJ1-1, with D possibly TRBD1 on 5 matching bases. The receptor comes from a female patient aged 2-15 years who had a stem cell transplant for aplastic anemia, so the T cells may come from the graft donor. CDR3 sequence reads: CSVEFGQGVRNSEAFF. CDR3 sequence (DNA): TGCAGCGTTGAATTCGGGCAGGGAGTGAGGAACTCTGAAGCTTTCTTT. The variable domain in full, with the rest retrieved from reference TRBV29-1 and TRBJ1-1, is SAVISQKPSRDICQRGTSLTIQCQVDSQVTMMFWYRQQPGQSLTLIATANQGSEATYESGFVIDKFPISRPNLTFSTLTVSNMSPEDSSIYLCSVEFGQGVRNSEAFFGQGTRLTVV.